This T cell receptor (beta chain) is from a study of CD8 T cells in Susac syndrome. Study at large: Active disease was present in 5 or 6 of the sequenced Susac syndrome patients, whereas fewer than 10 of them were in remission. Patients with Susac syndrome were therapy-naive, treated with corticosteroids, or treated with intravenous immunoglobulin alone when blood was collected. Study-level results: When the CD4+ T cell repertoires of patients with Susac syndrome were examined, they did not show any clonal expansion.

CDR3 length: 15 amino acids. Trimming pared 4 bases from V and 2 bases from J, leaving 14 bases between. Germline CDR1 and CDR2: MDHEN and SYDVKM. Random-hexamer reverse transcription was applied to roughly 0.5 to 1 ug RNA. TCRdb used MiXCR to reprocess the immunoSEQ multiplex PCR reads, holding one entry per CDR3 protein. The data contain tens of thousands of distinct CDR3 sequences, roughly 94% of them singletons. On this clonotype itself: Its antigen is still unknown.

The V gene is TRBV28, the J gene TRBJ2-5; possible D gene TRBD1, 5 bases. What was sequenced was CD4+ T cells from PBMCs. This receptor was taken from a human donor with Susac syndrome. As DNA, the CDR3 is TGTGCCAGCAGTTCGAAGCAGGGTCGGCAAGAGACCCAGTACTTC. It encodes CASSSKQGRQETQYF.